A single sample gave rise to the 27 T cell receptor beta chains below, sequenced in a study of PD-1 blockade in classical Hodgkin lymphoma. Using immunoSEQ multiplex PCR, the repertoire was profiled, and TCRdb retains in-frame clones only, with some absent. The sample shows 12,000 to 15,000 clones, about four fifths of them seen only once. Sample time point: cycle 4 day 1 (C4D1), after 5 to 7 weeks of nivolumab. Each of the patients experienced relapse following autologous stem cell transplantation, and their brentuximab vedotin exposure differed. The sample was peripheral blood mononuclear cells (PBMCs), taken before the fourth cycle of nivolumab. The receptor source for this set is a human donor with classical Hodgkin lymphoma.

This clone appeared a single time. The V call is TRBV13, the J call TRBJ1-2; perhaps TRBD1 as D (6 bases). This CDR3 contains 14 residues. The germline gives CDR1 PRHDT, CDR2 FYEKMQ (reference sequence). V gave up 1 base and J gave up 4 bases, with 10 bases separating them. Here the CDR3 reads CASSLEQGSYGYTF. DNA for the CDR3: TGTGCCAGCAGCTTAGAACAGGGCTCCTATGGCTACACCTTC.

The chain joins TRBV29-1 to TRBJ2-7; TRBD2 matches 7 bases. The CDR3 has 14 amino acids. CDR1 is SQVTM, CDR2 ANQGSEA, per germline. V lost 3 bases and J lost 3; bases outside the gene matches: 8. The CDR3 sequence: CSVDSGRGNYEQYF. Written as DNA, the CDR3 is TGCAGCGTTGATTCGGGGCGGGGGAACTACGAGCAGTACTTC.

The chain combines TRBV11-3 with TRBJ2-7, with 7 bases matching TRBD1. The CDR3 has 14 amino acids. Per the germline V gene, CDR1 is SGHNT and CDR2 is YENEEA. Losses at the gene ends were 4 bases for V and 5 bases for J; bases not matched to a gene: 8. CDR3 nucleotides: TGTGCCAGCAGCTATCCGACAGGGTTTCACGAGCAGTACTTC. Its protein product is CASSYPTGFHEQYF.

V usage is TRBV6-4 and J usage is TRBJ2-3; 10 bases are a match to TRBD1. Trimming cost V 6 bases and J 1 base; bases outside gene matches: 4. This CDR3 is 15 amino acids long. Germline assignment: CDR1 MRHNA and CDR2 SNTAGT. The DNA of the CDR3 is TGTGCCAGCAGCGAGACAGGGGGCGGCACAGATACGCAGTATTTT. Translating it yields CASSETGGGTDTQYF.

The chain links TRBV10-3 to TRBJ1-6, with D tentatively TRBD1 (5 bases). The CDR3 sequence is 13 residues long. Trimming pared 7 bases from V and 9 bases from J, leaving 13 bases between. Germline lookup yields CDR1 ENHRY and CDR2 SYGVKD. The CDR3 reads CAITPGGFSPLHF. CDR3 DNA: TGTGCCATCACCCCGGGGGGGTTTTCACCCCTCCACTTT.

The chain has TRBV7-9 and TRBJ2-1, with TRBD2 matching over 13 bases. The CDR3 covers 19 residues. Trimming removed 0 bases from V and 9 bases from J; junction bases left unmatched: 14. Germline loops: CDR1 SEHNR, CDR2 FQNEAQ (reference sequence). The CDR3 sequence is CASSLALSTSGGALSEQFF. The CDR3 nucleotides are TGTGCCAGCAGCTTAGCGCTAAGTACTAGCGGGGGGGCTCTGAGTGAGCAGTTCTTC.

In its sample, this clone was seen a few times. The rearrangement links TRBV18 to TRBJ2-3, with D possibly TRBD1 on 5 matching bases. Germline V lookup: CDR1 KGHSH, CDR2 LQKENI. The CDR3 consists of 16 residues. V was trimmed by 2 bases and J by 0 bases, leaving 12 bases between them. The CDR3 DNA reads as TGTGCCAGCTCACCATCCCAGGGATGGAGCACAGATACGCAGTATTTT. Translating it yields CASSPSQGWSTDTQYF.

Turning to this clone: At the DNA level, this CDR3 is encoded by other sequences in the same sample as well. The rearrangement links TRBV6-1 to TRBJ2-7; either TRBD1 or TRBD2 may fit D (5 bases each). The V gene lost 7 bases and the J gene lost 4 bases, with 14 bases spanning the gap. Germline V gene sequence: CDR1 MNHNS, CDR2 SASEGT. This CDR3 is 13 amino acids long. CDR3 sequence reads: CASIGTGLYEQYF. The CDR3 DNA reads TGTGCCAGCATCGGGACCGGCCTTTACGAGCAGTACTTC.

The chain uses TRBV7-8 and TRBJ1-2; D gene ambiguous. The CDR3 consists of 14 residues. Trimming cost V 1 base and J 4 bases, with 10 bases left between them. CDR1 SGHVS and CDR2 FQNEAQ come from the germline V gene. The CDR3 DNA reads TGTGCCAGCAGCTTAGTTGTGGGAGGCTATGGCTACACCTTC. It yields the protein CASSLVVGGYGYTF.

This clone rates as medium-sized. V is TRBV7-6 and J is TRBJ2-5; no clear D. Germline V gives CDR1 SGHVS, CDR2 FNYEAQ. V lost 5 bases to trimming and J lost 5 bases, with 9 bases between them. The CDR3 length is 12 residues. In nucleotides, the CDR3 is TGTGCCAGCAGCCCGGCCGTGGAGACCCAGTACTTC. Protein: CASSPAVETQYF.

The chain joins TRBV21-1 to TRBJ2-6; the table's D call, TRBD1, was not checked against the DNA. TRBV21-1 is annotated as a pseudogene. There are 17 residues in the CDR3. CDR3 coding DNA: TGTGCCAGCATTCTGTCCAGGGCCACCTCTGGGGCCAACGTCCTGACTTTC. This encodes CASILSRATSGANVLTF.

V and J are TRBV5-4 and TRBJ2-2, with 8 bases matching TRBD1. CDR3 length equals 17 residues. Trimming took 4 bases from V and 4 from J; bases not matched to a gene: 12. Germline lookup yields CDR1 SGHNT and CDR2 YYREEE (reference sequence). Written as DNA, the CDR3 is TGTGCCAGCAGCCCCGACTCGGGGGACAGGACCACCGGGGAGCTGTTTTTT. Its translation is CASSPDSGDRTTGELFF.

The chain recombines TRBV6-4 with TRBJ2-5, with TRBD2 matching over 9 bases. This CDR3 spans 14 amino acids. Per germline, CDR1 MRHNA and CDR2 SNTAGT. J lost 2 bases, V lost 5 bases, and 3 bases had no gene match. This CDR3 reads CASSPSGEQETQYF. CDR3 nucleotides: TGTGCCAGCAGTCCTAGCGGGGAGCAAGAGACCCAGTACTTC.

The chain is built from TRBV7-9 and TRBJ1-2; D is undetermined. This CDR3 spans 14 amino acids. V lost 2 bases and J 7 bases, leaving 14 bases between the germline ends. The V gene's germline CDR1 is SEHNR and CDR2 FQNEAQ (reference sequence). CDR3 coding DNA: TGTGCCAGCAGCTTACCACGGGCCGGACGTGGCTACACCTTC. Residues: CASSLPRAGRGYTF.

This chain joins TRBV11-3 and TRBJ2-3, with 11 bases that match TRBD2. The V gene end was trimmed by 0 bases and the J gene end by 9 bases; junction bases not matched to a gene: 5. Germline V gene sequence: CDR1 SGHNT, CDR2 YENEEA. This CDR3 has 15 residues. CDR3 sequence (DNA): TGTGCCAGCAGCTTAGATGGTACTAGCGGGGGAACGCAGTATTTT. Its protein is CASSLDGTSGGTQYF. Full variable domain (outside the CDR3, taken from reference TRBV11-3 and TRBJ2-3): EAGVVQSPRYKIIEKKQPVAFWCNPISGHNTLYWYLQNLGQGPELLIRYENEEAVDDSQLPKDRFSAERLKGVDSTLKIQPAELGDSAVYLCASSLDGTSGGTQYFGPGTRLTVL.

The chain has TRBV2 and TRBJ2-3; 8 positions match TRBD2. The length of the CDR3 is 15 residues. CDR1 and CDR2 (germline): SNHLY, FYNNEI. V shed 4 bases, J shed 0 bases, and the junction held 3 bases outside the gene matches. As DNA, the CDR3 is TGTGCCAGCAGTGTTAGCGGGACTAGCACAGATACGCAGTATTTT. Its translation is CASSVSGTSTDTQYF.

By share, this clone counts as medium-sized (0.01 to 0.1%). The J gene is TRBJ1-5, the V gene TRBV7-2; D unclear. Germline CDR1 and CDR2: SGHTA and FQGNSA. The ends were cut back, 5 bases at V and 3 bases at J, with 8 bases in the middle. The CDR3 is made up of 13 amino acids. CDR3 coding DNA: TGTGCCAGCAGCGTCGACATCAATCAGCCCCAGCATTTT. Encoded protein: CASSVDINQPQHF. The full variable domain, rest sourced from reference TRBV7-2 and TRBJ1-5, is GAGVSQSPSNKVTEKGKDVELRCDPISGHTALYWYRQSLGQGLEFLIYFQGNSAPDKSGLPSDRFSAERTGGSVSTLTIQRTQQEDSAVYLCASSVDINQPQHFGDGTRLSIL.

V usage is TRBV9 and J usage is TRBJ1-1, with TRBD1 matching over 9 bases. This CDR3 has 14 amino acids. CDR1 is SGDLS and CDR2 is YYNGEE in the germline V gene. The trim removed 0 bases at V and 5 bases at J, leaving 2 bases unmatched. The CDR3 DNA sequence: TGTGCCAGCAGCGTAGTTGACAGGGGGACTGAAGCTTTCTTT. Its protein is CASSVVDRGTEAFF.

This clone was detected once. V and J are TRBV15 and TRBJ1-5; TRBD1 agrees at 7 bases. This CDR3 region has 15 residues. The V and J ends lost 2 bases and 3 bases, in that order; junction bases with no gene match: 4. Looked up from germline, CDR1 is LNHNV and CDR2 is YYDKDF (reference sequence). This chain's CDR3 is CATSRNTGDNQPQHF. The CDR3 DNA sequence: TGTGCCACCAGCAGAAATACAGGGGACAATCAGCCCCAGCATTTT. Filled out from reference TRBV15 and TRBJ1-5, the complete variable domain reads DAMVIQNPRYQVTQFGKPVTLSCSQTLNHNVMYWYQQKSSQAPKLLFHYYDKDFNNEADTPDNFQSRRPNTSFCFLDIRSPGLGDTAMYLCATSRNTGDNQPQHFGDGTRLSIL.

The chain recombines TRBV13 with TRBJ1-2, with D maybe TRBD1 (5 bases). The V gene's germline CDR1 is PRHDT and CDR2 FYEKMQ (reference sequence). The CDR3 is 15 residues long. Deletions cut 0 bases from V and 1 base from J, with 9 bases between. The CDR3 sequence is CASSLGRRGNYGYTF. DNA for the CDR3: TGTGCCAGCAGCTTAGGCCGAAGGGGTAACTATGGCTACACCTTC.

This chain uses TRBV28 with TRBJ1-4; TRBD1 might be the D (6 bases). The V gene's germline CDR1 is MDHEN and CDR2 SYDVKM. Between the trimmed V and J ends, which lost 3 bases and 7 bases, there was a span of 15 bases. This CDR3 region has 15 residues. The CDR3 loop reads CASSFLGKQGEKLFF. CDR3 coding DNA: TGTGCCAGCAGTTTTCTCGGGAAACAGGGTGAAAAACTGTTTTTT.

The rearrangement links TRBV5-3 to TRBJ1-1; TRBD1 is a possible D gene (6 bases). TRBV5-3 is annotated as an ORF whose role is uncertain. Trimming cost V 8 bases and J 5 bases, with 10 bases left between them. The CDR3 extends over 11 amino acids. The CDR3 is CASTRGTEAFF. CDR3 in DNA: TGTGCCAGCACGAGGGGGACTGAAGCTTTCTTT.

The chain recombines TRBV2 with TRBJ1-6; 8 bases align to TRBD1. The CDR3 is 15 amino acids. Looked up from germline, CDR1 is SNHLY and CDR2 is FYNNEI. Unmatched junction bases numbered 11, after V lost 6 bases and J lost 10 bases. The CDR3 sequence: CASSSSGQAKSPLHF. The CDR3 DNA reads TGTGCCAGCAGCTCTTCGGGACAGGCAAAATCACCCCTCCACTTT. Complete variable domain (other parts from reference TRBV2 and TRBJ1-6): EPEVTQTPSHQVTQMGQEVILRCVPISNHLYFYWYRQILGQKVEFLVSFYNNEISEKSEIFDDQFSVERPDGSNFTLKIRSTKLEDSAMYFCASSSSGQAKSPLHFGNGTRLTVT.

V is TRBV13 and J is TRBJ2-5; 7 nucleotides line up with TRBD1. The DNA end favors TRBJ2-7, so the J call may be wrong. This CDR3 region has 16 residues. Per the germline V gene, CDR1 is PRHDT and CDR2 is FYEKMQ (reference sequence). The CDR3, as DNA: TGTGCCAGCAGCTTAGTCGGTGGGCAGGGGGCCTACGAGCAGTACTTC. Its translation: CASSLVGGQGAYEQYF.

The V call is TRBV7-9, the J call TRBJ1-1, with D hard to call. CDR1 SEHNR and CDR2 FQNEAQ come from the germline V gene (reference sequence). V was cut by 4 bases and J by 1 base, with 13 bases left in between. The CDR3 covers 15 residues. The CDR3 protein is CASSSNLDTNTEAFF. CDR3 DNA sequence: TGTGCCAGCAGCTCTAACCTCGACACGAACACTGAAGCTTTCTTT.

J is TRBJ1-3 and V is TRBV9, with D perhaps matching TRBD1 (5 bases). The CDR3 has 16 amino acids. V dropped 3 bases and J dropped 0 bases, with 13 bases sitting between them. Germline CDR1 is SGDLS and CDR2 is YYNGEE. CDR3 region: CASSAGDGISGNTIYF. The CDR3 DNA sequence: TGTGCCAGCAGCGCTGGGGACGGGATCTCTGGAAACACCATATATTTT. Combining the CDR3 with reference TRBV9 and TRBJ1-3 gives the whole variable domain DSGVTQTPKHLITATGQRVTLRCSPRSGDLSVYWYQQSLDQGLQFLIQYYNGEERAKGNILERFSAQQFPDLHSELNLSSLELGDSALYFCASSAGDGISGNTIYFGEGSWLTVV.

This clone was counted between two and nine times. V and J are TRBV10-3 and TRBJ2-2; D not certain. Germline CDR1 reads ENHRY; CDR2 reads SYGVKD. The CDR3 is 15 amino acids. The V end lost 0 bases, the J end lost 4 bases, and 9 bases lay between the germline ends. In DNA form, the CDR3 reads TGTGCCATCAGTGAGTCTCCCCATGCCACCGGGGAGCTGTTTTTT. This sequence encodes CAISESPHATGELFF.